This entry lists 16 T cell receptor beta chains sequenced from one sample in a study of blood T cell repertoires in COVID-19. Profiling relied on immunoSEQ multiplex PCR, and the TCRdb table lists in-frame clones only, not all of them. The sample has over 250,000 clones; approximately 83% are singletons. The sequenced material came from peripheral blood. Receptors were obtained from a human donor in a cohort sampled during active COVID-19.

The V call is TRBV19, the J call TRBJ1-5; D is perhaps TRBD1 (6 bases). Trimming stripped 7 bases from V and 11 bases from J, with 21 bases between. This CDR3 is 14 amino acids long. Germline values: CDR1 LNHDA, CDR2 SQIVND (reference sequence). CDR3 region: CASTPGTHAGAQHF. As DNA, the CDR3 is TGTGCCAGTACCCCCGGCACTCATGCAGGGGCCCAGCATTTT.

The gene calls are TRBV3-1 (or the pseudogene TRBV3-2) and TRBJ2-3; TRBD2 aligns across 7 bases. Trimming at V came to 4 bases and at J to 0 bases, leaving 16 bases not matched to a gene. The length of the CDR3 is 19 residues. From germline, CDR1 is LGHDT and CDR2 YNNKEL (reference sequence). The CDR3 region is CASSLIPERGTPSTDTQYF. In DNA, the CDR3 is TGTGCCAGCAGCCTTATACCAGAGCGGGGAACCCCTAGCACAGATACGCAGTATTTT.

The V call is TRBV7-9, the J call TRBJ2-3; TRBD2 agrees at 12 bases. The V and J ends lost 5 bases and 5 bases, in that order; junction bases with no gene match: 8. The CDR3 covers 16 residues. Germline-derived CDR1 and CDR2 are SEHNR and FQNEAQ (reference sequence). The CDR3 protein is CASSAGLAGVGDTQYF. The CDR3 region has the DNA TGTGCCAGCAGCGCGGGACTAGCGGGTGTGGGAGATACGCAGTATTTT.

The chain is built from TRBV19 and TRBJ2-6, with 7 positions matching TRBD2. Germline-derived CDR1 and CDR2 are LNHDA and SQIVND (reference sequence). This CDR3 comprises 16 residues. V shed 10 bases and J 0 bases; nucleotides not matched to a gene: 9. CDR3 nucleotides: TGTGCCACCAGCCGGGGAGGGAACTCTGGGGCCAACGTCCTGACTTTC. This sequence encodes CATSRGGNSGANVLTF.

In its sample, this clone was seen a few times. The rearrangement links TRBV15 to TRBJ1-5; D unclear. CDR3 length equals 16 residues. Trimming cost V 0 bases and J 0 bases, with 9 bases left between them. Germline lookup yields CDR1 LNHNV and CDR2 YYDKDF (reference sequence). DNA for the CDR3: TGTGCCACCAGCAGAGAAAGAGGGTATAGCAATCAGCCCCAGCATTTT. This translates into CATSRERGYSNQPQHF.

The chain joins TRBV19 to TRBJ2-5; D uncertain. The CDR3 sequence is 16 residues long. The germline V gene encodes CDR1 LNHDA and CDR2 SQIVND (reference sequence). Trimming took 5 bases from V and 4 from J, leaving 20 bases between them. The CDR3 DNA reads as TGTGCCAGTAGTCCTAGATCCTTCCCCGGTGGAGAGACCCAGTACTTC. This sequence encodes CASSPRSFPGGETQYF.

V and J are TRBV21-1 and TRBJ1-5; whether TRBD1, the table's D call, matches the DNA was not checked. TRBV21-1 is tagged as a pseudogene. This CDR3 has 17 amino acids. The CDR3, as DNA: TGTGCCAACACCTTCGACAGAGGAAGATGTCGCAATCAGCCCCAGCATTTT. As protein: CANTFDRGRCRNQPQHF.

In DNA, the CDR3 is TGCAGTGCTAGTGGGACAGGGTCTACCGGGGAGCTGTTTTTT. Translating gives CSASGTGSTGELFF. The gene calls are TRBV20-1 and TRBJ2-2; TRBD1 matches at 9 bases. The CDR3 runs to 14 residues. Germline V gene data show CDR1 as DFQATT and CDR2 as SNEGSKA (reference sequence). The junction had 4 bases not matched to a gene; V was cut back by 3 bases and J by 5 bases.

This chain connects TRBV18 to TRBJ2-5, with a possible D match to TRBD2 (5 bases). The CDR3 covers 13 residues. Germline values: CDR1 KGHSH, CDR2 LQKENI. Deletions cut 6 bases from V and 5 bases from J, with 13 bases between. DNA of the CDR3: TGTGCCAGCTCTGGGAGTATGACGGAGACCCAGTACTTC. Residues: CASSGSMTETQYF.

The chain joins TRBV7-2 to TRBJ1-2; D ambiguous. The CDR3 is 17 amino acids. Deletions cut 1 base from V and 6 bases from J, with 21 bases between. Germline lookup yields CDR1 SGHTA and CDR2 FQGNSA. This chain's CDR3 is CASSLDNSGLSRHGYTF. The CDR3 DNA reads TGTGCCAGCAGCTTAGATAACAGCGGTCTGTCTAGGCATGGCTACACCTTC.

This chain joins TRBV2 and TRBJ2-7, with TRBD2 identical over 9 bases. From germline, CDR1 is SNHLY and CDR2 FYNNEI. Unmatched junction bases numbered 10, after V lost 6 bases and J lost 7 bases. The CDR3 consists of 14 residues. CDR3 coding DNA: TGTGCCAGCAGATCTAGCGGGGCCCCGAGGGAGCAGTACTTC. This codes for CASRSSGAPREQYF.

The J gene is TRBJ2-7, the V gene TRBV7-9, with TRBD1 identical over 10 bases. Germline trimming cut 5 bases from V and 6 bases from J; bases unmatched to any gene: 4. The V gene's germline CDR1 is SEHNR and CDR2 FQNEAQ (reference sequence). The CDR3 has 13 residues. The CDR3 reads CASSRDRGSEQYF. In nucleotides, the CDR3 is TGTGCCAGCAGCCGGGACAGGGGAAGCGAGCAGTACTTC.

This clone has a handful of counts. The chain joins TRBV6-6 to TRBJ2-3; D unclear. From germline, CDR1 is MNHNY and CDR2 SVGAGI (reference sequence). This CDR3 is 12 amino acids long. Trimming pared 0 bases from V and 6 bases from J, leaving 4 bases between. The CDR3 sequence: CASSYSLDTQYF. CDR3 DNA: TGTGCCAGCAGTTACTCTCTGGATACGCAGTATTTT.

The chain combines TRBV7-8 with TRBJ2-5; TRBD2 aligns across 7 bases. Looked up from germline, CDR1 is SGHVS and CDR2 is FQNEAQ. The CDR3 extends over 15 amino acids. Germline trimming cut 1 base from V and 1 base from J; bases unmatched to any gene: 3. DNA of the CDR3: TGTGCCAGCAGCTTAGTCCCTAGCGGCCAAGAGACCCAGTACTTC. Translation gives CASSLVPSGQETQYF.

The V and J genes are TRBV19 and TRBJ2-2; TRBD1 matches at 7 bases. The germline CDR1 and CDR2 sequences are LNHDA and SQIVND (reference sequence). With 4 bases clipped from V and 4 bases from J, the junction kept 6 bases outside the gene matches. The CDR3 spans 15 residues. CDR3 DNA sequence: TGTGCCAGTAGTAGTAAGACAGGGACCACCGGGGAGCTGTTTTTT. Amino acids: CASSSKTGTTGELFF.

This sequence joins TRBV7-9 and TRBJ1-3, with D hard to call. Trimming left V 4 bases short and J 0 bases short, with 7 bases between. The CDR3 contains 14 residues. CDR1 SEHNR and CDR2 FQNEAQ come from the germline V gene (reference sequence). CDR3 residues: CASSSLISGNTIYF. DNA of the CDR3: TGTGCCAGCAGCTCCTTAATCTCTGGAAACACCATATATTTT.